This entry is about one TCR beta chain. Its antigen is unknown. This sample is part of a study of T cell responses to AZD1222 COVID-19 vaccine. Study conclusions and caveats: Repertoires were sampled only after the peak T cell response.

Trimming cost V 4 bases and J 7 bases; bases outside gene matches: 13. The CDR3 extends over 15 amino acids. Per germline, CDR1 SGHTS and CDR2 YDEGEE. Data came from immunoSEQ multiplex PCR; TCRdb stores just in-frame clones and leaves some out. The sample lists around 140,000 clones, around nine tenths occurring once. The origin of this receptor is an adult in good health. The sample was peripheral blood, taken on day 0 of AZD1222 vaccination. This chain uses TRBV5-8 with TRBJ1-1, with TRBD1 matching over 7 bases. In DNA, the CDR3 is TGTGCCAGCAGCCGACCGGGACAGCGAAAGAATGAAGCTTTCTTT. Amino acids: CASSRPGQRKNEAFF.